The 22 T cell receptor beta chains presented below share a single source sample, sequenced in a study of CD8 T cells in Susac syndrome (dated by TCRdb to 2018 to 2020). The method behind the library was the immunoSEQ multiplex PCR assay. RNA was extracted using the RNeasy kit, and about 0.45 to 1 microgram was reverse transcribed with random hexamers. TCRdb cleaned the public reads at Q25 with fastp, built clones with MiXCR and kept in-frame beta chains. Under each unique CDR3 protein, matching rows form one entry showing the most common genes and DNA. For this sample the table gives about 430,000 distinct CDR3 sequences, of which 85% to 90% were detected only once. The top ten clonotypes cover approximately 0.12% of the sample. Sequencing input: CD8+ T cells from PBMCs. These TCRs come from a human donor with multiple sclerosis.

This chain joins TRBV6-1 and TRBJ2-7; no clear D. This CDR3 comprises 13 residues. The ends were cut back, 4 bases at V and 3 bases at J, with 10 bases in the middle. Germline CDR1 reads MNHNS; CDR2 reads SASEGT. The CDR3 is CASSVGPYYEQYF. DNA of the CDR3: TGTGCCAGCAGTGTAGGTCCCTACTACGAGCAGTACTTC.

This clonotype was picked up one time. The chain carries TRBV7-9 and TRBJ1-2; D is uncertain. CDR3 length: 15 residues. With 10 bases removed from V and 4 bases from J, the gap between germline ends came to 22 bases. Germline-derived CDR1 and CDR2 are SEHNR and FQNEAQ (reference sequence). CDR3 in DNA: TGTGCCATTCCGACTCTGGGAAGCCAGTCCTATGGCTACACCTTC. The encoded protein is CAIPTLGSQSYGYTF.

The chain combines TRBV20-1 with TRBJ1-2; 9 bases map to TRBD1. Trimming cost V 6 bases and J 8 bases; bases outside gene matches: 13. The CDR3 runs to 14 residues. Germline CDR1 and CDR2: DFQATT and SNEGSKA (reference sequence). This CDR3 is CSASTGTGLGGYTF. The CDR3 region has the DNA TGCAGTGCATCCACCGGGACAGGGTTGGGAGGCTACACCTTC.

The V gene is TRBV27, the J gene TRBJ2-3; D unclear. The CDR3 totals 13 residues. Germline-derived CDR1 and CDR2 are MNHEY and SMNVEV (reference sequence). V lost 0 bases and J 4 bases, leaving 5 bases between the germline ends. CDR3 residues: CASSLSLADTQYF. CDR3 coding DNA: TGTGCCAGCAGTTTATCGTTAGCAGATACGCAGTATTTT.

The rearrangement joins TRBV6-6 to TRBJ2-3; no clear D. V lost 3 bases, J lost 4 bases, and 8 bases lay in between. Germline V gene data show CDR1 as MNHNY and CDR2 as SVGAGI (reference sequence). CDR3 length: 13 amino acids. The CDR3 bases are TGTGCCAGCAGTTATGGGTGGGCAGATACGCAGTATTTT. It encodes CASSYGWADTQYF.

This CDR3 is CASSFRGETYEQYF. Written as DNA, the CDR3 is TGCGCCAGCAGCTTCCGGGGCGAAACCTACGAGCAGTACTTC. V usage is TRBV5-1 and J usage is TRBJ2-7, with D perhaps matching TRBD1 or TRBD2 (5 bases each). CDR1 and CDR2 (germline): SGHRS, YFSETQ. CDR3 length: 14 residues. V was clipped by 2 bases and J by 2 bases, with 11 bases between them.

J is TRBJ2-1 and V is TRBV30; D might be TRBD1 (5 bases). Germline V gives CDR1 GTSNPN, CDR2 SVGIG (reference sequence). CDR3 length: 14 amino acids. Trimming removed 0 bases from V and 5 bases from J, with 11 bases in between. The CDR3 spells CAWSVGQGHNEQFF. The CDR3, as DNA: TGTGCCTGGAGTGTAGGCCAGGGCCACAATGAGCAGTTCTTC.

CDR3 sequence reads: CASKGQGASHEQYF. The CDR3 DNA sequence: TGTGCCAGCAAGGGCCAGGGGGCGAGCCACGAGCAGTACTTC. This rearrangement joins TRBV28 to TRBJ2-7; 8 positions agree with TRBD1. This CDR3 has 14 residues. Looked up from germline, CDR1 is MDHEN and CDR2 is SYDVKM. V shed 7 bases and J 5 bases; nucleotides not matched to a gene: 10.

J is TRBJ2-7 and V is TRBV28, with 9 nucleotides matching TRBD1. Germline CDR1 and CDR2: MDHEN and SYDVKM. V dropped 8 bases and J dropped 1; count of bases not matched to a gene: 6. The CDR3 runs to 14 residues. The CDR3 DNA reads TGTGCCAGCCAGGACAGGGGACAATCCTACGAGCAGTACTTC. Its protein product is CASQDRGQSYEQYF.

This clonotype was counted between two and nine times. V gene TRBV6-5 combines with J gene TRBJ1-4; D unresolved. Trimming stripped 4 bases from V and 4 bases from J, with 13 bases between. Germline CDR1 is MNHEY and CDR2 is SVGAGI. The length of the CDR3 is 15 residues. For the CDR3, the DNA is TGTGCCAGCAGTTTCATCGGAGGGAATAATGAAAAACTGTTTTTT. This gives the protein CASSFIGGNNEKLFF.

The count of this clonotype is one. CDR3 region: CASSYGIIYTF. CDR3 DNA sequence: TGTGCCAGCAGTTACGGGATTATCTACACCTTC. This rearrangement joins TRBV6-2 or TRBV6-3 to TRBJ1-2; D ambiguous. Per germline, CDR1 MNHEY and CDR2 SVGEGT. The CDR3 runs 11 residues. Trimming left V 2 bases short and J 10 bases short, with 8 bases between.

This clonotype turned up a few times. V and J are TRBV11-2 and TRBJ2-1; D not certain. The V end lost 1 base, the J end lost 8 bases, and 6 bases lay between the germline ends. The CDR3 spans 12 residues. Germline V CDR1 and CDR2: SGHAT, FQNNGV. The CDR3 spells CASSLVEDEQFF. The CDR3, as DNA: TGTGCCAGCAGCTTAGTAGAAGATGAGCAGTTCTTC.

This clonotype was found a few times. V and J are TRBV6-5 and TRBJ2-7; maybe TRBD2 (5 bases). This CDR3 contains 14 residues. Per germline, CDR1 MNHEY and CDR2 SVGAGI. The V gene lost 0 bases and the J gene lost 3 bases, with 9 bases spanning the gap. The CDR3, as DNA: TGTGCCAGCAGTTACTCGAAAGAGGGCTACGAGCAGTACTTC. Its protein product is CASSYSKEGYEQYF.

This chain joins TRBV27 and TRBJ2-1; 7 bases are a match to TRBD2. V lost 9 bases to trimming and J lost 7 bases; unmatched junction nucleotides: 12. Germline-derived CDR1 and CDR2 are MNHEY and SMNVEV (reference sequence). This CDR3 has 14 residues. CDR3 coding DNA: TGTGCCAGTCGATGGGCGGGAGTAGAAAATGAGCAGTTCTTC. Translated, it gives CASRWAGVENEQFF.

V usage is TRBV27 and J usage is TRBJ2-7, with D possibly TRBD2 on 6 matching bases. The germline CDR1 and CDR2 sequences are MNHEY and SMNVEV (reference sequence). The CDR3 is 16 amino acids. The V end lost 3 bases, the J end lost 0 bases, and 15 bases lay between the germline ends. CDR3 residues: CASSFSVRDPSYEQYF. In nucleotides, the CDR3 is TGTGCCAGCAGTTTCTCCGTGCGGGATCCCTCCTACGAGCAGTACTTC.

The chain carries TRBV4-1 and TRBJ2-2, with a weak D call TRBD1 (5 bases). V dropped 1 base and J dropped 4 bases, with 10 bases sitting between them. CDR3 length: 15 amino acids. From germline, CDR1 is MGHRA and CDR2 YSYEKL. CDR3 in DNA: TGCGCCAGCAGCCAAGTGACAGATTTCACCGGGGAGCTGTTTTTT. It translates to CASSQVTDFTGELFF.

The J gene is TRBJ1-3, the V gene TRBV12-3 or TRBV12-4, with D possibly being TRBD1 (5 bases). The CDR3 consists of 16 residues. Trimming took 3 bases from V and 3 from J, leaving 15 bases between them. The CDR3 is CASSFTPGTVGNTIYF. As DNA, the CDR3 is TGTGCCAGCAGTTTTACCCCCGGGACGGTTGGAAACACCATATATTTT.

This clonotype has only one observation. The chain couples TRBV2 to TRBJ2-3; D is ambiguous. Germline V lookup: CDR1 SNHLY, CDR2 FYNNEI. Deletions cut 2 bases from V and 2 bases from J, with 17 bases between. CDR3 length: 17 amino acids. In DNA form, the CDR3 reads TGTGCCAGCAGTGAATGGGTCGGGTACTCATCCACAGATACGCAGTATTTT. The encoded protein is CASSEWVGYSSTDTQYF.

The V gene is TRBV27, the J gene TRBJ2-1; 9 nucleotides align to TRBD2. The V gene's germline CDR1 is MNHEY and CDR2 SMNVEV (reference sequence). V dropped 9 bases and J dropped 3; count of bases not matched to a gene: 3. The CDR3 is made up of 13 amino acids. DNA of the CDR3: TGTGCCAGTAGTAGCGGGAGCTACAATGAGCAGTTCTTC. This sequence encodes CASSSGSYNEQFF.

The chain combines TRBV9 with TRBJ1-1; tentatively, D is TRBD1 (5 bases). This CDR3 region has 16 residues. Trimming removed 3 bases from V and 5 bases from J, with 20 bases in between. Germline assignment: CDR1 SGDLS and CDR2 YYNGEE. Written as DNA, the CDR3 is TGTGCCAGCAGCGCACCCCAAAGGGGTTGGGAAACTGAAGCTTTCTTT. Encoded protein: CASSAPQRGWETEAFF.

This chain joins TRBV27 and TRBJ2-7; the D is unclear. Per the germline V gene, CDR1 is MNHEY and CDR2 is SMNVEV (reference sequence). Trimming stripped 0 bases from V and 0 bases from J, with 9 bases between. The length of the CDR3 is 15 residues. CDR3 coding DNA: TGTGCCAGCAGTTTATCCCTCCCGAGCTCCTACGAGCAGTACTTC. Amino acids: CASSLSLPSSYEQYF.

This sequence joins TRBV9 and TRBJ2-7, with D tentatively TRBD2 (6 bases). The CDR3 consists of 13 residues. Germline V gene lookup returns CDR1 SGDLS and CDR2 YYNGEE. V was clipped by 3 bases and J by 6 bases, with 13 bases between them. The CDR3 protein is CASSGTSYGEQYF. CDR3 coding DNA: TGTGCCAGCAGCGGTACTAGCTACGGCGAGCAGTACTTC.